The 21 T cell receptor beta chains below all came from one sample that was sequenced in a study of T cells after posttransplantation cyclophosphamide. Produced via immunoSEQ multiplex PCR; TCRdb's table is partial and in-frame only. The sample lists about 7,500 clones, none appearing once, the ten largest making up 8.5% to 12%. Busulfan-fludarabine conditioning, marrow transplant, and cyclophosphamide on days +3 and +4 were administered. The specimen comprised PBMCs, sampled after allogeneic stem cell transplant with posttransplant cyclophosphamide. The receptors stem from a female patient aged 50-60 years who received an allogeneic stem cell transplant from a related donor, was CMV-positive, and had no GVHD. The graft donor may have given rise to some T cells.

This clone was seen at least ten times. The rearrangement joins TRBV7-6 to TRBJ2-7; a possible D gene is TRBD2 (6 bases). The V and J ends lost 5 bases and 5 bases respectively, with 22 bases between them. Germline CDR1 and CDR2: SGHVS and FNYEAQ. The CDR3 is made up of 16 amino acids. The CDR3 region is CASSPTWDSSTDEQYF. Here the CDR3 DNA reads TGTGCCAGCAGCCCAACCTGGGACTCCTCTACGGACGAGCAGTACTTC. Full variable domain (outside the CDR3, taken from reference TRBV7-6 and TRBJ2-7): GAGVSQSPRYKVTKRGQDVALRCDPISGHVSLYWYRQALGQGPEFLTYFNYEAQQDKSGLPNDRFSAERPEGSISTLTIQRTEQRDSAMYRCASSPTWDSSTDEQYFGPGTRLTVT.

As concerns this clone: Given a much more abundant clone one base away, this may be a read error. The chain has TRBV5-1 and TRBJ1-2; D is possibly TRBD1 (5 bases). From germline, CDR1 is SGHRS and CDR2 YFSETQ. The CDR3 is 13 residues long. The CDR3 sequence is CAGSFQGNYGYTF. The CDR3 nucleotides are TGCGCCGGCAGCTTTCAGGGAAACTATGGCTACACCTTC.

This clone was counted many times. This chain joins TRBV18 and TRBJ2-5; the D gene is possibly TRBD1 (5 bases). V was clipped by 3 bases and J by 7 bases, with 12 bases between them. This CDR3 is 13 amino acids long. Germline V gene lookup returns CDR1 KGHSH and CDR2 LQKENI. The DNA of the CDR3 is TGTGCCAGCTCACCTCGGACACTTTGGACCCAGTACTTC. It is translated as CASSPRTLWTQYF.

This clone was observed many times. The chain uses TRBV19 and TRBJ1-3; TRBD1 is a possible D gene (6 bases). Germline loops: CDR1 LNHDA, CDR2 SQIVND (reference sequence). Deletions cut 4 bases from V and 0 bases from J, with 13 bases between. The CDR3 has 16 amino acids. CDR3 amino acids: CASSRHRAFSGNTIYF. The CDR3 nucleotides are TGTGCCAGTAGTAGGCACAGGGCATTCTCTGGAAACACCATATATTTT.

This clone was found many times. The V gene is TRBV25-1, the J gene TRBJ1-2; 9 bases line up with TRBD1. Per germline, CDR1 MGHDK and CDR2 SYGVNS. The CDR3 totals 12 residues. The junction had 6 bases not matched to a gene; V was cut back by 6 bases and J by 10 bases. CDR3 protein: CASRGTGFDYTF. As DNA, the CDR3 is TGTGCCAGCAGGGGGACAGGGTTTGACTACACCTTC.

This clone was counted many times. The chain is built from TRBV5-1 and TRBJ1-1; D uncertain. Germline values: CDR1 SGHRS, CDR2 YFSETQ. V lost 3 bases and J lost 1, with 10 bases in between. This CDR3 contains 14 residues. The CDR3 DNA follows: TGCGCCAGCAGCTCCCCCCTAGGGAACACTGAAGCTTTCTTT. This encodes CASSSPLGNTEAFF.

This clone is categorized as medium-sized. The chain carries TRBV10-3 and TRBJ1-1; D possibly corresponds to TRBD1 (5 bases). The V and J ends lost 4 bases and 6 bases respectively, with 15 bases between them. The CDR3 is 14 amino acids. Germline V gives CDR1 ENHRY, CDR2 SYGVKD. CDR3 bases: TGTGCCATCAGTGGAGTGCAGGGTTCCGCTGAAGCTTTCTTT. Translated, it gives CAISGVQGSAEAFF.

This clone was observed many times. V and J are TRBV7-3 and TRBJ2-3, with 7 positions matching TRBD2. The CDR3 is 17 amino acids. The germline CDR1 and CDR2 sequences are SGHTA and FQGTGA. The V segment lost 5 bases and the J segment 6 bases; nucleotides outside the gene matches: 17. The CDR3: CASSAGAGRARGDTQYF. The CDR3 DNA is TGTGCCAGCAGCGCCGGAGCGGGGAGGGCCCGAGGCGATACGCAGTATTTT.

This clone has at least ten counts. The DNA of the CDR3 is TGTGCCAGCAGCGCTGGACTCTCCTCCTACAATGAGCAGTTCTTC. It encodes CASSAGLSSYNEQFF. The chain links TRBV9 to TRBJ2-1; a possible D gene is TRBD2 (5 bases). Trimming stripped 3 bases from V and 0 bases from J, with 10 bases between. CDR1 is SGDLS, CDR2 YYNGEE, per germline. This CDR3 is built from 15 residues.

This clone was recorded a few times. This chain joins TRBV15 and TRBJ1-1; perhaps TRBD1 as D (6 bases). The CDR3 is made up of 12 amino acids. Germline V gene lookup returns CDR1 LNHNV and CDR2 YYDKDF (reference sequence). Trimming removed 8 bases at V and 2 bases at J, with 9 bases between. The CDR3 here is CATQGINTEAFF. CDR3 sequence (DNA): TGTGCCACCCAGGGGATAAACACTGAAGCTTTCTTT.

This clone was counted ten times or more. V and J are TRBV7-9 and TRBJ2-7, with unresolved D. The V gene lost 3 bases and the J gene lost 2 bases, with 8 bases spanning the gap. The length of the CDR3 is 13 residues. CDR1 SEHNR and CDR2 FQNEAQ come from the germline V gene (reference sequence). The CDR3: CASSLRQTYEQYF. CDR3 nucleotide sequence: TGTGCCAGCAGCTTGAGGCAGACCTACGAGCAGTACTTC.

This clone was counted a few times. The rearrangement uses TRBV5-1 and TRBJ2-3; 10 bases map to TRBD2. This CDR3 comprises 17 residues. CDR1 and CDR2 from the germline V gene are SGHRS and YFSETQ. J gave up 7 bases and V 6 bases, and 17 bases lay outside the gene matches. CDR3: CASMGAVSGRAMNTQYF. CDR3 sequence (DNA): TGCGCCAGCATGGGTGCAGTAAGCGGGAGGGCGATGAATACGCAGTATTTT.

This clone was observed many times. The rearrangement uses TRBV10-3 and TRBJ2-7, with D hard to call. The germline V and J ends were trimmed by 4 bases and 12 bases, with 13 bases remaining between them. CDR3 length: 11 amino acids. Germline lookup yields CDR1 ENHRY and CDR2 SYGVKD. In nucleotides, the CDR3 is TGTGCCATCAGTGTGGCGGAGATTCGGTACTTC. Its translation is CAISVAEIRYF.

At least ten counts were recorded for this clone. The CDR3 nucleotides are TGTGCCAGCTCACCGTTGGCAGGGGCAACTAATGAAAAACTGTTTTTT. Amino acids: CASSPLAGATNEKLFF. V and J are TRBV18 and TRBJ1-4, with D perhaps matching TRBD1 (6 bases). The CDR3 is made up of 16 amino acids. V was pared by 3 bases and J by 0 bases, with 11 bases between. Germline V gene sequence: CDR1 KGHSH, CDR2 LQKENI.

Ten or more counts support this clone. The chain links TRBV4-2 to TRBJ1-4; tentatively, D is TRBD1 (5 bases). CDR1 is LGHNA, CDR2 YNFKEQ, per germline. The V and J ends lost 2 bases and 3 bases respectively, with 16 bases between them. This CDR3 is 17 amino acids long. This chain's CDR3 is CASSQPGAHQANEKLFF. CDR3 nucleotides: TGTGCCAGCAGCCAACCTGGGGCCCACCAGGCTAATGAAAAACTGTTTTTT.

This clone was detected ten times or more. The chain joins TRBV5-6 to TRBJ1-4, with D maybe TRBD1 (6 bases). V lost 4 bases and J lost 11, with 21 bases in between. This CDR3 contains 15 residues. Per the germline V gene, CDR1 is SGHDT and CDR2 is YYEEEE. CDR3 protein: CASSEQGRAGRKLFF. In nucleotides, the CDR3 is TGTGCCAGCAGCGAGCAGGGGAGGGCCGGGAGGAAACTGTTTTTT.

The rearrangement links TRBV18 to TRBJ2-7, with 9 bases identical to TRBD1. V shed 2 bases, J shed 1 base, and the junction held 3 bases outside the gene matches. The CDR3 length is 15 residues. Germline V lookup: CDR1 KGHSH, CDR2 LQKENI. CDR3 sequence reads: CASSPRTGASYEQYF. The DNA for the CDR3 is TGTGCCAGCTCACCAAGGACAGGGGCTTCCTACGAGCAGTACTTC.

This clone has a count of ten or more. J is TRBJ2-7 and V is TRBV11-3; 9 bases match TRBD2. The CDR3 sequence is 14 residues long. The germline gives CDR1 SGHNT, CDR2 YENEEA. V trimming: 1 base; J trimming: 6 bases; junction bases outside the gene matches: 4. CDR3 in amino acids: CASSLGSGSSEQYF. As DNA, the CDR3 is TGTGCCAGCAGCTTAGGTAGCGGGAGCTCCGAGCAGTACTTC.

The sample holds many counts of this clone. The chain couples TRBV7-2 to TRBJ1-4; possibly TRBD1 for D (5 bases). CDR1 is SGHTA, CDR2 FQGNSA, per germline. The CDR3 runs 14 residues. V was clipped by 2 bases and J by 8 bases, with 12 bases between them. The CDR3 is CASSLKQAGEKLFF. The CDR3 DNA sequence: TGTGCCAGCAGCTTAAAACAGGCCGGGGAAAAACTGTTTTTT.

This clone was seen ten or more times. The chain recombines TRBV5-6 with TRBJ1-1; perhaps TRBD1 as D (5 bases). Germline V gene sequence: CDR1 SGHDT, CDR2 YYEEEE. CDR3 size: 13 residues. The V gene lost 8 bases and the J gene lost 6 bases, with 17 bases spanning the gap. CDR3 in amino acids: CASYLGAGPEAFF. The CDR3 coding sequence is TGTGCCAGTTATTTGGGTGCAGGGCCTGAAGCTTTCTTT.

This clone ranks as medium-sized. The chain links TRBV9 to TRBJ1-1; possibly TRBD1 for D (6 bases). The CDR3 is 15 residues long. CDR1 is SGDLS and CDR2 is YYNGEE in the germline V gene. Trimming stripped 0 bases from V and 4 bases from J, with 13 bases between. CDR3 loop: CASSVAPGAGTEAFF. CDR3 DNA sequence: TGTGCCAGCAGCGTAGCACCAGGGGCCGGCACTGAAGCTTTCTTT.